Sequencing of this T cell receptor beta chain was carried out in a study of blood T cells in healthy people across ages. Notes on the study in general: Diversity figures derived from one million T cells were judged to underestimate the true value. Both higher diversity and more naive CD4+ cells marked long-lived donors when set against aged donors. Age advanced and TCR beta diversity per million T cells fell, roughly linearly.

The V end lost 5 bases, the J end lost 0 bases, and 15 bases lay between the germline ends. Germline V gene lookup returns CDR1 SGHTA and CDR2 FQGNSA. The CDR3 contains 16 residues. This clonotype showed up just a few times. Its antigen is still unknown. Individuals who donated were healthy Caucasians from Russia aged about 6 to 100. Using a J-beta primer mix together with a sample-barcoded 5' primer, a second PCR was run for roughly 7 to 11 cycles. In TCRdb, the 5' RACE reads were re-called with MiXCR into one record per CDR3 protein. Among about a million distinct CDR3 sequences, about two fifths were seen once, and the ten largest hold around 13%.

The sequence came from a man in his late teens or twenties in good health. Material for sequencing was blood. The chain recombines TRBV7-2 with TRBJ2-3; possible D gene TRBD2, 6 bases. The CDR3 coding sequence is TGTGCCAGCAGCCCCCAGGACTACCCTAGCACAGATACGCAGTATTTT. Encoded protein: CASSPQDYPSTDTQYF. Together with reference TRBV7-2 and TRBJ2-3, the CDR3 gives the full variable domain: GAGVSQSPSNKVTEKGKDVELRCDPISGHTALYWYRQSLGQGLEFLIYFQGNSAPDKSGLPSDRFSAERTGGSVSTLTIQRTQQEDSAVYLCASSPQDYPSTDTQYFGPGTRLTVL.